Listed below are T cell receptor beta chains from one sample, sequenced in a study of CD8 T cells in Susac syndrome. TCRdb reanalysed the immunoSEQ multiplex PCR reads using MiXCR and keeps one entry per CDR3 protein. The sample lists roughly 220,000 distinct CDR3 sequences; less than 95% were seen once. Sequencing input: CD4+ T cells from PBMCs. The source of these receptors is a human donor with Susac syndrome. Each CDR3 is given with its conserved first and last residue. The order of the fields is D gene, J gene, V gene, clone size, CDR3 DNA, CDR3 protein. D genes are given only for firm matches. The size entry is marked missing in some rows and otherwise reads once, few, many or a size class.

TRBD1 | TRBJ2-7 | TRBV28 | . | TGTGCCAGCAGTTTCCTCCCCGGGACAGGGGAGAACGAGCAGTACTTC | CASSFLPGTGENEQYF
TRBD1 | TRBJ1-6 | TRBV30 | . | TGTGCCTGGAGACGGACAGGGCATCATAATTCACCCCTCCACTTT | CAWRRTGHHNSPLHF
TRBD2 | TRBJ2-2 | TRBV28 | . | TGTGCCATCCAGGGACTACCGAACACCGGGGAGCTGTTTTTT | CAIQGLPNTGELFF
. | TRBJ1-1 | TRBV29-1 | . | TGCAGCGTTGAAGGGGGTGGGATAGCGATGAACACTGAAGCTTTCTTT | CSVEGGGIAMNTEAFF
TRBD2 | TRBJ2-7 | TRBV6-5 | . | TGTGCCAGCAGTTACTCCAAAGCCGCCCGGGGGGGGCTGAACGAGCAGTACTTC | CASSYSKAARGGLNEQYF
. | TRBJ1-2 | TRBV20-1 | . | TGCAGTGCTAGTCCGTCAAGGTCTAACTATGGCTACACCTTC | CSASPSRSNYGYTF
. | TRBJ2-1 | TRBV5-1 | . | TGCGCCAGCAGCTTGGGACAGACCTACAATGAGCAGTTCTTC | CASSLGQTYNEQFF
. | TRBJ1-6 | TRBV6-5 | . | TGTGCCAGCAGTTACGGGACTCCCAAGGACGGTTCACCCCTCCACTTT | CASSYGTPKDGSPLHF
. | TRBJ2-7 | TRBV20-1 | . | TGCAGTGCTAGGAGGGGACGGCTGGCGGACGAGCAGTACTTC | CSARRGRLADEQYF
. | TRBJ2-5 | TRBV29-1 | . | TGCAGCGTTGGGGAAGAGGAAGAGACCCAGTACTTC | CSVGEEEETQYF
. | TRBJ1-1 | TRBV20-1 | . | TGCAGTGCTCCAGGGATAAGTCCTGAAGCTTTCTTT | CSAPGISPEAFF
. | TRBJ1-2 | TRBV18 | once | TGTGCCAGCTCCCCGGAAACAGGAAACTATGGCTACACCTTC | CASSPETGNYGYTF
TRBD1 | TRBJ1-1 | TRBV12-3/TRBV12-4 | . | TGTGCCAGCAGAACGACAGGGGCGGACACTGAAGCTTTCTTT | CASRTTGADTEAFF
. | TRBJ2-2 | TRBV24-1 | . | TGTGCCACCAGGGGCCGTACCGGGGAGCTGTTTTTT | CATRGRTGELFF